These 22 T cell receptor beta chains share one sample of origin, sequenced in a study of blood T cell repertoires in COVID-19. The protocol was immunoSEQ multiplex PCR, while the TCRdb copy is restricted to in-frame clones and leaves out a portion. The sample carries 200,000 to 250,000 clones, 80% to 85% recorded once. Source material: peripheral blood. Receptor source: a woman of 80 years or more with COVID-19, enrolled during active disease.

The chain combines TRBV11-1 with TRBJ2-5; TRBD2 matches 10 bases. The germline V gene encodes CDR1 SGHAT and CDR2 FQDESV (reference sequence). Trimming cost V 6 bases and J 14 bases; bases outside gene matches: 12. The CDR3 is made up of 13 amino acids. CDR3 protein: CASSPPSGGPTYF. The DNA of the CDR3 is TGTGCCAGCAGTCCCCCTAGCGGGGGCCCGACCTACTTC.

The chain has TRBV7-6 and TRBJ2-7, with D maybe TRBD1 (5 bases). The V and J ends lost 4 bases and 5 bases respectively, with 12 bases between them. This CDR3 is 13 amino acids long. Germline V gene sequence: CDR1 SGHVS, CDR2 FNYEAQ. The CDR3 loop is CASSSGSRNEQYF. CDR3 nucleotide sequence: TGTGCCAGCAGCTCAGGGTCCCGAAACGAGCAGTACTTC.

The chain recombines TRBV12-3 or TRBV12-4 with TRBJ2-1; D perhaps matches TRBD1 (5 bases). The V end was cut by 8 bases, the J end by 11 bases, with 13 bases between. The CDR3 loop spans 11 amino acids. CDR3 sequence (DNA): TGTGCCAGCGCGGCCGACAGAAAGCAGTTCTTC. Encoded protein: CASAADRKQFF.

A word on this clone: This CDR3 is also generated by other DNA sequences in the sample. CDR3 sequence (DNA): TGTGCCAGCAGGAGCTCTGGAAACACCATATATTTT. Residues: CASRSSGNTIYF. The chain recombines TRBV6-5 with TRBJ1-3; D not certain. V lost 6 bases and J 0 bases, leaving 3 bases between the germline ends. Germline-derived CDR1 and CDR2 are MNHEY and SVGAGI. There are 12 residues in the CDR3.

The CDR3 sequence is CASSQRRPSGNNEQFF. In DNA form, the CDR3 reads TGTGCCAGCAGCCAACGTCGGCCTAGCGGGAACAATGAGCAGTTCTTC. The chain uses TRBV14 and TRBJ2-1; 9 bases match TRBD2. The trim removed 2 bases at V and 5 bases at J, leaving 7 bases unmatched. Germline V gene lookup returns CDR1 SGHDN and CDR2 FVKESK. This CDR3 contains 16 residues.

The chain has TRBV7-2 and TRBJ1-2, with 7 bases fitting TRBD1. The germline V gene encodes CDR1 SGHTA and CDR2 FQGNSA. The J segment lost 4 bases and the V segment lost 1 base, leaving 3 bases of the junction unmatched. The CDR3 spans 14 residues. This chain's CDR3 is CASSLEPGGYGYTF. The CDR3 coding sequence is TGTGCCAGCAGCTTAGAACCAGGGGGCTATGGCTACACCTTC. The full variable domain, with the rest looked up from reference TRBV7-2 and TRBJ1-2, is GAGVSQSPSNKVTEKGKDVELRCDPISGHTALYWYRQSLGQGLEFLIYFQGNSAPDKSGLPSDRFSAERTGGSVSTLTIQRTQQEDSAVYLCASSLEPGGYGYTFGSGTRLTVV.

V and J are TRBV7-2 and TRBJ2-7; a possible D gene is TRBD2 (5 bases). Looked up from germline, CDR1 is SGHTA and CDR2 is FQGNSA. Trimming shortened V by 1 base and J by 2 bases, and 6 bases separated the two germline ends. The CDR3 extends over 13 amino acids. The CDR3 sequence: CASSLDGTYEQYF. The CDR3 nucleotides read TGTGCCAGCAGCTTAGACGGGACCTACGAGCAGTACTTC.

The chain has TRBV7-9 and TRBJ1-1, with 8 positions matching TRBD1. The V and J ends lost 3 bases and 4 bases, in that order; junction bases with no gene match: 10. Germline V CDR1 and CDR2: SEHNR, FQNEAQ (reference sequence). The CDR3 loop spans 16 amino acids. CDR3 coding DNA: TGTGCCAGCAGCTTTGATTCCGGACAGGGTACCACTGAAGCTTTCTTT. Translation: CASSFDSGQGTTEAFF.

This clone was detected only once. This sequence joins TRBV30 and TRBJ1-2; D uncertain. CDR1 is GTSNPN, CDR2 SVGIG, per germline (reference sequence). V was clipped by 5 bases and J by 8 bases, with 12 bases between them. CDR3 length equals 11 residues. The CDR3 DNA reads as TGTGCCTGGTTTCAACCCGGGGGCTACACCTTC. It encodes CAWFQPGGYTF.

The gene calls are TRBV23-1 and TRBJ2-7, with TRBD1 matching over 9 bases. TRBV23-1 qualifies as an ORF whose function is uncertain. The V and J ends lost 4 bases and 3 bases, in that order; junction bases with no gene match: 10. The CDR3 length is 16 residues. Written as DNA, the CDR3 is TGCGCCAGCAGTCTCCAGACCGGGACAGGGTTCTACGAGCAGTACTTC. Amino acids: CASSLQTGTGFYEQYF.

Points on this clone: The germline gene is not matched at one end of the junction; a read error may be the cause. V gene TRBV29-1 combines with J gene TRBJ1-5; D is uncertain. The germline V gene has CDR1 SQVTM and CDR2 ANQGSEA. The CDR3 contains 14 residues. The CDR3 coding sequence is TGCAGCGTTAAAGAGGGAGGAGGCAATCAGCCCCAGCATTTT. Amino acids: CSVKEGGGNQPQHF.

V and J are TRBV5-1 and TRBJ2-3; possibly TRBD1 for D (6 bases). The CDR3 length is 14 residues. From germline, CDR1 is SGHRS and CDR2 YFSETQ. Trimming pared 0 bases from V and 1 base from J, leaving 6 bases between. DNA for the CDR3: TGCGCCAGCAGCTTGGCAGGGGGCACAGATACGCAGTATTTT. Residues: CASSLAGGTDTQYF.

The chain recombines TRBV11-2 with TRBJ2-2; 12 nucleotides match TRBD2. V lost 2 bases to trimming and J lost 6 bases; unmatched junction nucleotides: 10. CDR3 size: 18 residues. Germline CDR1 and CDR2: SGHAT and FQNNGV. CDR3: CASSLRASGGAKAGELFF. The CDR3 DNA reads as TGTGCCAGCAGCTTAAGGGCTAGCGGGGGGGCCAAGGCCGGGGAGCTGTTTTTT.

This clone showed up just a few times. The chain has TRBV6-5 and TRBJ1-1; weak D call: TRBD1 (5 bases). The V gene lost 5 bases and the J gene lost 4 bases, with 17 bases spanning the gap. CDR3 length: 15 amino acids. Germline V CDR1 and CDR2: MNHEY, SVGAGI. CDR3 loop: CASSTMSLGGTEAFF. The CDR3 DNA sequence: TGTGCCAGCAGTACTATGTCCCTGGGGGGCACTGAAGCTTTCTTT.

The V and J genes are TRBV5-4 and TRBJ2-7; 10 nucleotides match TRBD2. The junction had 3 bases not matched to a gene; V was cut back by 4 bases and J by 2 bases. CDR3 size: 14 residues. In germline, CDR1 is SGHNT, CDR2 YYREEE (reference sequence). CDR3 loop: CASSSGGGPYEQYF. The CDR3 nucleotides are TGTGCCAGCAGCAGCGGGGGGGGACCCTACGAGCAGTACTTC.

The J gene is TRBJ2-3, the V gene TRBV6-2 or TRBV6-3; D gene ambiguous. V was pared by 4 bases and J by 10 bases, with 12 bases between. CDR3 length: 12 residues. Germline CDR1 reads MNHEY; CDR2 reads SVGEGT. This CDR3 reads CASSWSESAQYF. In DNA, the CDR3 is TGTGCCAGCAGTTGGAGTGAGTCGGCGCAGTATTTT.

This chain uses TRBV5-1 with TRBJ2-1; D is perhaps TRBD2 (5 bases). V lost 0 bases to trimming and J lost 9 bases, with 10 bases between them. Germline V lookup: CDR1 SGHRS, CDR2 YFSETQ. The CDR3 sequence is 13 residues long. CDR3 protein: CASSLAEAGEQFF. In nucleotides, the CDR3 is TGCGCCAGCAGCTTGGCTGAGGCGGGTGAGCAGTTCTTC. The variable domain in full, with the rest retrieved from reference TRBV5-1 and TRBJ2-1, is KAGVTQTPRYLIKTRGQQVTLSCSPISGHRSVSWYQQTPGQGLQFLFEYFSETQRNKGNFPGRFSGRQFSNSRSEMNVSTLELGDSALYLCASSLAEAGEQFFGPGTRLTVL.

This clone was counted only a few times. This chain joins TRBV19 and TRBJ2-5; a possible D gene is TRBD2 (6 bases). Per the germline V gene, CDR1 is LNHDA and CDR2 is SQIVND (reference sequence). The germline V and J ends were trimmed by 6 bases and 2 bases, with 16 bases remaining between them. CDR3 length: 15 amino acids. CDR3 DNA: TGTGCCAGTAGCATGGAGCGGGCGAATCAAGAGACCCAGTACTTC. This translates into CASSMERANQETQYF.

The sample holds a few counts of this clone. The V gene is TRBV3-1 (or the pseudogene TRBV3-2), the J gene TRBJ1-1; unclear D gene. The CDR3 covers 13 residues. Germline CDR1 is LGHDT and CDR2 is YNNKEL (reference sequence). Trimming took off 3 bases at V and 5 bases at J, with 10 bases between the two ends. In DNA form, the CDR3 reads TGTGCCAGCAGCCACGGGAGTGGGACTGAAGCTTTCTTT. Its protein product is CASSHGSGTEAFF.

V is TRBV6-2 or TRBV6-3 and J is TRBJ1-2; D possibly corresponds to TRBD1 (5 bases). Germline CDR1 reads MNHEY; CDR2 reads SVGEGT. The CDR3 is 12 residues long. Deletions cut 0 bases from V and 7 bases from J, with 6 bases between. CDR3 loop: CASSYSRAGYTF. The DNA of the CDR3 is TGTGCCAGCAGTTACTCCAGGGCTGGCTACACCTTC.

The chain recombines TRBV6-5 with TRBJ1-1, with 7 bases that match TRBD1. This CDR3 contains 12 residues. The ends lost 5 bases at V and 11 bases at J; junction bases unmatched: 8. Germline lookup yields CDR1 MNHEY and CDR2 SVGAGI. DNA for the CDR3: TGTGCCAGCAGTCGGTCTACAGGGGACGCTTTCTTT. Protein sequence: CASSRSTGDAFF.

This sequence joins TRBV6-5 and TRBJ2-4, with D possibly matching TRBD2 (6 bases). The germline gives CDR1 MNHEY, CDR2 SVGAGI. Trimming took 8 bases from V and 6 from J, leaving 17 bases between them. The CDR3 extends over 14 amino acids. The CDR3 sequence is CASHNGGWGNIQYF. DNA of the CDR3: TGTGCCAGCCACAATGGGGGGTGGGGAAACATTCAGTACTTC.